This is a list of T cell receptor beta chains from one sample in a study of blood T cell repertoires in COVID-19. This table comes from immunoSEQ multiplex PCR, and its TCRdb copy is limited to in-frame clones, with some not included. The table records around 230,000 clones, about four fifths of them present only once. The sequenced sample consisted of peripheral blood. The receptors stem from an elderly woman with acute or convalescent COVID-19. The CDR3 runs from the conserved cysteine through the conserved F or W. The D gene is left open where the match is weak. A clone size is listed for some rows: how often the clone was seen (once, few, many), or a class if it is expanded.

d_call: TRBD1
clone_size: -
v_call: TRBV5-6
j_call: TRBJ1-3
cdr3_length: 17
cdr3_aa: CASSRTLTGGPGNTIYF
cdr3_nt: TGTGCCAGCAGCCGAACGTTAACAGGGGGGCCTGGAAACACCATATATTTT

d_call: -
clone_size: few
v_call: TRBV2
j_call: TRBJ1-2
cdr3_length: 17
cdr3_aa: CASSEFRFSGVNYGYTF
cdr3_nt: TGTGCCAGCAGTGAATTCCGGTTCTCGGGGGTAAACTATGGATACACCTTC

d_call: -
clone_size: -
v_call: TRBV5-1
j_call: TRBJ2-1
cdr3_length: 15
cdr3_aa: CASSRDNGPYNEQFF
cdr3_nt: TGCGCCAGCAGCCGGGACAACGGGCCCTACAATGAGCAGTTCTTC

d_call: -
clone_size: -
v_call: TRBV5-1
j_call: TRBJ1-2
cdr3_length: 15
cdr3_aa: CASSSAASTDYGYTF
cdr3_nt: TGCGCCAGCAGCTCGGCGGCTTCCACCGACTATGGCTACACCTTC

d_call: -
clone_size: -
v_call: TRBV19
j_call: TRBJ1-1
cdr3_length: 16
cdr3_aa: CASSTTLLRGYTEAFF
cdr3_nt: TGTGCCAGTAGTACCACGCTCCTCCGGGGGTACACTGAAGCTTTCTTT

d_call: -
clone_size: -
v_call: TRBV19
j_call: TRBJ1-3
cdr3_length: 15
cdr3_aa: CASSLAGFSGNTIYF
cdr3_nt: TGTGCCAGTAGTCTGGCAGGATTCTCTGGAAACACCATATATTTT

d_call: TRBD1
clone_size: -
v_call: TRBV13
j_call: TRBJ1-6
cdr3_length: 16
cdr3_aa: CASSLGQVLYNSPLHF
cdr3_nt: TGTGCCAGCAGCTTGGGACAGGTCCTCTATAATTCACCCCTCCACTTT

d_call: -
clone_size: -
v_call: TRBV19
j_call: TRBJ2-5
cdr3_length: 16
cdr3_aa: CASTDGTGLGQETQYF
cdr3_nt: TGTGCCAGTACCGATGGAACAGGGTTGGGCCAAGAGACCCAGTACTTC

d_call: -
clone_size: -
v_call: TRBV29-1
j_call: TRBJ1-5
cdr3_length: 13
cdr3_aa: CSVGGNSNQPQHF
cdr3_nt: TGCAGCGTTGGAGGGAATAGCAATCAGCCCCAGCATTTT

d_call: -
clone_size: few
v_call: TRBV2
j_call: TRBJ2-7
cdr3_length: 16
cdr3_aa: CASSEPGGVLSYEQYF
cdr3_nt: TGTGCCAGCAGTGAACCTGGCGGGGTATTGTCCTACGAGCAGTACTTC

d_call: TRBD2
clone_size: -
v_call: TRBV7-2
j_call: TRBJ2-4
cdr3_length: 19
cdr3_aa: CASSLDPSGGQGSKNIQYF
cdr3_nt: TGTGCCAGCAGCTTAGATCCTAGCGGGGGGCAAGGCTCCAAAAACATTCAGTACTTC

d_call: -
clone_size: -
v_call: TRBV5-1
j_call: TRBJ2-1
cdr3_length: 15
cdr3_aa: CASSLAISSYNEQFF
cdr3_nt: TGCGCCAGCAGCTTGGCCATCAGCTCCTACAATGAGCAGTTCTTC

d_call: -
clone_size: -
v_call: TRBV24-1
j_call: TRBJ2-3
cdr3_length: 16
cdr3_aa: CATSDADGGSTDTQYF
cdr3_nt: TGTGCCACCAGTGATGCGGACGGAGGTAGCACAGATACGCAGTATTTT

d_call: TRBD1
clone_size: -
v_call: TRBV18
j_call: TRBJ1-1
cdr3_length: 14
cdr3_aa: CASSPGQGRTEAFF
cdr3_nt: TGTGCCAGCTCACCTGGACAGGGGAGGACTGAAGCTTTCTTT

d_call: TRBD1
clone_size: -
v_call: TRBV19
j_call: TRBJ2-2
cdr3_length: 14
cdr3_aa: CASTGATNTGELFF
cdr3_nt: TGTGCCAGCACAGGGGCCACGAACACCGGGGAGCTGTTTTTT

d_call: -
clone_size: -
v_call: TRBV6-5
j_call: TRBJ1-2
cdr3_length: 15
cdr3_aa: CASSVGGSGVYGYTF
cdr3_nt: TGTGCCAGCAGCGTGGGGGGGAGCGGTGTTTATGGCTACACCTTC

d_call: -
clone_size: -
v_call: TRBV2
j_call: TRBJ2-7
cdr3_length: 13
cdr3_aa: CASARQWDYEQYF
cdr3_nt: TGTGCCAGCGCGAGACAGTGGGACTACGAGCAGTACTTC

d_call: -
clone_size: -
v_call: TRBV28
j_call: TRBJ1-5
cdr3_length: 16
cdr3_aa: CASRPVNRVLGQPQHF
cdr3_nt: TGTGCCAGCAGGCCCGTAAACAGGGTCTTGGGTCAGCCCCAGCATTTT

d_call: TRBD1
clone_size: -
v_call: TRBV29-1
j_call: TRBJ2-7
cdr3_length: 12
cdr3_aa: CSVEETGSRKYF
cdr3_nt: TGCAGCGTTGAGGAGACAGGGAGTCGGAAGTACTTC

d_call: -
clone_size: -
v_call: TRBV6-2/TRBV6-3
j_call: TRBJ1-6
cdr3_length: 16
cdr3_aa: CASSYGWSSYNSPLHF
cdr3_nt: TGTGCCAGCAGTTATGGATGGAGCTCCTATAATTCACCCCTCCACTTT

d_call: TRBD2
clone_size: -
v_call: TRBV24-1
j_call: TRBJ2-1
cdr3_length: 17
cdr3_aa: CATSDIEAGWTYNEQFF
cdr3_nt: TGTGCCACCAGTGATATCGAAGCGGGGTGGACCTACAATGAGCAGTTCTTC

d_call: TRBD1
clone_size: -
v_call: TRBV5-1
j_call: TRBJ1-1
cdr3_length: 15
cdr3_aa: CASSKPGQLNTEAFF
cdr3_nt: TGCGCCAGCAGCAAACCGGGACAGCTAAACACTGAAGCTTTCTTT

d_call: -
clone_size: few
v_call: TRBV28
j_call: TRBJ1-2
cdr3_length: 18
cdr3_aa: CASSLPRLTGYINYGYTF
cdr3_nt: TGTGCCAGCAGTTTACCTAGGCTGACAGGCTACATTAACTATGGCTACACCTTC

d_call: -
clone_size: -
v_call: TRBV14
j_call: TRBJ1-3
cdr3_length: 13
cdr3_aa: CASSPGGKRTIYF
cdr3_nt: TGTGCCAGCAGCCCCGGGGGAAAGAGGACCATATATTTT

d_call: -
clone_size: -
v_call: TRBV6-5
j_call: TRBJ2-7
cdr3_length: 14
cdr3_aa: CASSYGGTAYEQYF
cdr3_nt: TGTGCCAGCAGTTACGGGGGGACAGCCTACGAGCAGTACTTC

d_call: -
clone_size: -
v_call: TRBV2
j_call: TRBJ1-6
cdr3_length: 14
cdr3_aa: CASAGGTFNSPLHF
cdr3_nt: TGTGCCAGCGCCGGGGGGACCTTCAATTCACCCCTCCACTTT

d_call: -
clone_size: few
v_call: TRBV3-1/TRBV3-2
j_call: TRBJ1-2
cdr3_length: 15
cdr3_aa: CASSQTGTKNYGYTF
cdr3_nt: TGTGCCAGCAGCCAAACCGGGACAAAGAACTATGGCTACACCTTC

d_call: -
clone_size: -
v_call: TRBV28
j_call: TRBJ2-2
cdr3_length: 12
cdr3_aa: CASSLQTGELFF
cdr3_nt: TGTGCCAGCAGTCTCCAGACCGGGGAGCTGTTTTTT

d_call: -
clone_size: -
v_call: TRBV3-1/TRBV3-2
j_call: TRBJ1-1
cdr3_length: 18
cdr3_aa: CASSQDAGLGTTNTEAFF
cdr3_nt: TGTGCCAGCAGCCAAGACGCGGGGTTGGGTACGACGAACACTGAAGCTTTCTTT

d_call: TRBD2
clone_size: -
v_call: TRBV24-1
j_call: TRBJ2-2
cdr3_length: 16
cdr3_aa: CATSVSGGANTGELFF
cdr3_nt: TGTGCCACCAGTGTTAGCGGGGGGGCGAACACCGGGGAGCTGTTTTTT

d_call: -
clone_size: -
v_call: TRBV28
j_call: TRBJ2-7
cdr3_length: 12
cdr3_aa: CASSYPGLWQYF
cdr3_nt: TGTGCCAGCAGTTATCCAGGTTTGTGGCAGTACTTC

d_call: -
clone_size: -
v_call: TRBV5-1
j_call: TRBJ2-2
cdr3_length: 15
cdr3_aa: CASSLGPPDTGELFF
cdr3_nt: TGCGCCAGCAGCTTGGGGCCGCCTGACACCGGGGAGCTGTTTTTT

d_call: TRBD1
clone_size: -
v_call: TRBV5-1
j_call: TRBJ1-3
cdr3_length: 15
cdr3_aa: CASSPDRGSGNTIYF
cdr3_nt: TGCGCCAGCAGCCCAGACAGGGGCTCTGGAAACACCATATATTTT